The TCR beta chain described here comes from a study of blood T cell repertoires in COVID-19. Looking at the study overall: Italy, Spain and the United States were the sources of the convalescent and acute COVID-19 samples. PBMCs, B-cell-depleted T cells, or T cells provided the cDNA or gDNA that made up the material.

Repertoires were generated with immunoSEQ multiplex PCR, while TCRdb's copy carries only in-frame clones and drops some. The data contain 68,000 or so clones, roughly three quarters of them singletons. The V gene's germline CDR1 is SGHDT and CDR2 YYEEEE. This CDR3 spans 12 amino acids. With 2 bases removed from V and 8 bases from J, the gap between germline ends came to 10 bases. The clonotype was recovered from a woman aged 45-65 years with acute or convalescent COVID-19. The J gene is TRBJ1-2, the V gene TRBV5-6; D is undetermined. Sequenced material: peripheral blood. The CDR3 nucleotides read TGTGCCAGCAGCTTCAGCGACGGCGGCTACACCTTC. Translating gives CASSFSDGGYTF.